This T cell receptor beta chain was profiled in a study of cytomegalovirus exposure and HLA in healthy donors. PCR used 60 Vbeta primers and 13 Jbeta primers. Repertoires were generated with immunoSEQ multiplex PCR, while TCRdb's copy carries only in-frame clones and drops some. The sample lists tens of thousands of clones, just under 75% seen once, with approximately 10% in the top ten. Study-level results: Among the most significant clusters, several appeared linked to common viral pathogens in a later analysis.

Points on this clone: Its specificity is unknown.

The junction had 8 bases not matched to a gene; V was cut back by 3 bases and J by 5 bases. Germline V lookup: CDR1 LNHDA, CDR2 SQIVND (reference sequence). The CDR3 is 15 residues long. This chain links TRBV19 with TRBJ1-1; TRBD1 agrees at 8 bases. The clonotype comes from a human donor in good health. The sequencing sample was made of PBMCs. The CDR3 spells CASSIPGQGSTEAFF. The CDR3, as DNA: TGTGCCAGTAGTATCCCTGGACAGGGATCGACTGAAGCTTTCTTT.